Listed below are T cell receptor beta chains from one sample, sequenced in a study of blood T cell repertoires in COVID-19. Clones were read by immunoSEQ multiplex PCR, and TCRdb kept only the in-frame ones, dropping some. The table records about 110,000 clones, over 75% of them present only once. Sequencing was done on a sample of peripheral blood. Every receptor here comes from a woman older than 75 with acute or convalescent COVID-19. CDR3s include the opening cysteine and the closing phenylalanine or tryptophan. The order of the fields is V gene, D gene, clone size, J gene, CDR3 protein, CDR3 DNA. The D gene is left open where the match is weak. Not all rows give a size; the values are once, few, many and, for expanded clones, a class.

v_call: TRBV30
d_call: NA
clone_size: NA
j_call: TRBJ2-7
cdr3_aa: CAWSVLGRGYEQYF
cdr3_nt: TGTGCCTGGAGTGTACTCGGCAGGGGCTACGAGCAGTACTTC

v_call: TRBV18
d_call: TRBD1
clone_size: NA
j_call: TRBJ2-7
cdr3_aa: CASSPPLTGVYEQYF
cdr3_nt: TGTGCCAGCTCACCACCCTTGACAGGGGTCTACGAGCAGTACTTC

v_call: TRBV12-2
d_call: NA
clone_size: NA
j_call: TRBJ1-5
cdr3_aa: CASRNGQGRYCNQPQHF
cdr3_nt: TGTGCAAGTCGCAACGGACAGGGACGGTATTGCAATCAGCCCCAGCATTTT

v_call: TRBV24-1
d_call: TRBD2
clone_size: NA
j_call: TRBJ2-3
cdr3_aa: CATSDLKLAGVGYTDTQYF
cdr3_nt: TGTGCCACCAGTGATTTAAAGCTAGCGGGGGTGGGTTACACAGATACGCAGTATTTT

v_call: TRBV7-9
d_call: NA
clone_size: once
j_call: TRBJ2-7
cdr3_aa: CASSLVSGAAYEQYF
cdr3_nt: TGTGCCAGCAGCTTAGTGAGCGGTGCGGCATACGAGCAGTACTTC

v_call: TRBV19
d_call: TRBD1
clone_size: few
j_call: TRBJ2-6
cdr3_aa: CASREDRAGANVLTF
cdr3_nt: TGTGCCAGTAGAGAGGACAGGGCGGGGGCCAACGTCCTGACTTTC

v_call: TRBV4-3
d_call: NA
clone_size: NA
j_call: TRBJ2-1
cdr3_aa: CASSQLRAPDEQFF
cdr3_nt: TGCGCCAGCAGCCAACTCAGGGCGCCGGATGAGCAGTTCTTC

v_call: TRBV9
d_call: NA
clone_size: NA
j_call: TRBJ2-7
cdr3_aa: CASSPKRWGQGMYF
cdr3_nt: TGTGCCAGCAGCCCCAAGAGGTGGGGGCAAGGCATGTACTTC

v_call: TRBV10-3
d_call: NA
clone_size: NA
j_call: TRBJ2-7
cdr3_aa: CAISEPDRPYEQYF
cdr3_nt: TGTGCCATCAGTGAGCCCGACAGGCCCTACGAGCAGTACTTC

v_call: TRBV4-1
d_call: NA
clone_size: once
j_call: TRBJ1-6
cdr3_aa: CASSQGVRASGSPLHF
cdr3_nt: TGCGCCAGCAGCCAAGGGGTCAGGGCGTCCGGTTCACCCCTCCACTTT

v_call: TRBV3-1/TRBV3-2
d_call: TRBD2
clone_size: NA
j_call: TRBJ2-1
cdr3_aa: CASSQEGTSGGAKQFF
cdr3_nt: TGTGCCAGCAGCCAAGAGGGGACTAGCGGGGGGGCTAAGCAGTTCTTC

v_call: TRBV12-5
d_call: NA
clone_size: once
j_call: TRBJ2-2
cdr3_aa: CASGLPPGTGELFF
cdr3_nt: TGTGCTAGTGGTTTGCCCCCGGGGACCGGGGAGCTGTTTTTT

v_call: TRBV7-2
d_call: NA
clone_size: few
j_call: TRBJ2-3
cdr3_aa: CASSFGRGSTDTQYF
cdr3_nt: TGTGCCAGCAGCTTCGGAAGAGGGAGCACAGATACGCAGTATTTT

v_call: TRBV28
d_call: NA
clone_size: NA
j_call: TRBJ2-7
cdr3_aa: CASSYPPDNWYF
cdr3_nt: TGTGCCAGCAGTTATCCCCCGGACAACTGGTACTTC

v_call: TRBV6-5
d_call: NA
clone_size: NA
j_call: TRBJ1-1
cdr3_aa: CASSPSGTLNTEAFF
cdr3_nt: TGTGCCAGCAGTCCCTCCGGGACACTAAACACTGAAGCTTTCTTT

v_call: TRBV10-3
d_call: TRBD2
clone_size: once
j_call: TRBJ2-7
cdr3_aa: CAIKGSGGAYEQYF
cdr3_nt: TGTGCCATCAAGGGGAGCGGGGGGGCCTACGAGCAGTACTTC

v_call: TRBV7-2
d_call: NA
clone_size: NA
j_call: TRBJ2-7
cdr3_aa: CASSLMGLPYEQYF
cdr3_nt: TGTGCCAGCAGCTTAATGGGACTCCCCTACGAGCAGTACTTC

v_call: TRBV20-1
d_call: NA
clone_size: NA
j_call: TRBJ1-4
cdr3_aa: CSALNEKLFF
cdr3_nt: TGCAGTGCCTTAAATGAAAAACTGTTTTTT

v_call: TRBV18
d_call: NA
clone_size: NA
j_call: TRBJ1-1
cdr3_aa: CASSPRTGQNTEAFF
cdr3_nt: TGTGCCAGCTCACCACGCACAGGACAGAACACTGAAGCTTTCTTT

v_call: TRBV2
d_call: NA
clone_size: NA
j_call: TRBJ1-2
cdr3_aa: CASPVRGLGYGYTF
cdr3_nt: TGTGCCAGTCCTGTGCGGGGTTTAGGCTATGGCTACACCTTC

v_call: TRBV10-3
d_call: NA
clone_size: NA
j_call: TRBJ1-6
cdr3_aa: CAASNRGGSPLHF
cdr3_nt: TGTGCCGCCTCTAACCGGGGTGGTTCACCCCTCCACTTT